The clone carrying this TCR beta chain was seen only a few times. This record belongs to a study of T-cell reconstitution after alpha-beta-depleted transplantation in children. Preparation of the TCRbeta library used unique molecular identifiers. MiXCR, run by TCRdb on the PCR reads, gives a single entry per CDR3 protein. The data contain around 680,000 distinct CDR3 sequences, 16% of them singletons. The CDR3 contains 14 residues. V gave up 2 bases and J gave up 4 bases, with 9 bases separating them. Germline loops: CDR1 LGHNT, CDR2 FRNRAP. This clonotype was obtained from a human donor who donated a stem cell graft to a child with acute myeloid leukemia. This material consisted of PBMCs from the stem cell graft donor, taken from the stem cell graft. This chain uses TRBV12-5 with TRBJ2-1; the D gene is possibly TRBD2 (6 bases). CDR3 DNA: TGTGCTAGTGGTTTGTGGGACTTATACAATGAGCAGTTCTTC. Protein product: CASGLWDLYNEQFF.